These 5 T cell receptor beta chains were all obtained from the same sample, sequenced in a study of T cell responses to AZD1222 COVID-19 vaccine (dated by TCRdb to the early 2020s). This sample's time point label indicates: baseline before first vaccination. Library creation used the immunoSEQ multiplex PCR assay. TCRdb retrieved this table from immuneACCESS and kept in-frame rearrangements only. Not all clones are present; in checked studies, unresolved V genes account for under half, and no reason is known for the remainder. Here the sample has about 120,000 clones; 80% to 90% occur a single time. The top ten hold just over 9.5% of the sample. This sample comprised peripheral blood, obtained on day 0 of AZD1222 vaccination. The receptors here all came from an adult in good health.

The gene calls are TRBV30 and TRBJ2-7; TRBD2 aligns across 7 bases. Germline values: CDR1 GTSNPN, CDR2 SVGIG (reference sequence). The CDR3 contains 11 residues. The V and J ends lost 3 bases and 7 bases, in that order; junction bases with no gene match: 3. DNA for the CDR3: TGTGCCTGGAGGATGCGGGGGGAGCAGTACTTC. It translates to CAWRMRGEQYF.

The J gene is TRBJ2-1, the V gene TRBV4-3; TRBD2 matches 10 bases. Germline CDR1 LGHNA, CDR2 YSLEER. The V and J ends lost 0 bases and 7 bases, in that order; junction bases with no gene match: 9. This CDR3 has 17 residues. CDR3 DNA: TGCGCCAGCAGCCAAGACGGGGTAGCGGGGGGCAGGAATGAGCAGTTCTTC. It encodes CASSQDGVAGGRNEQFF.

J is TRBJ2-3 and V is TRBV19; D is possibly TRBD2 (5 bases). V dropped 9 bases and J dropped 1 base, with 20 bases sitting between them. CDR3 length: 16 residues. Germline CDR1 reads LNHDA; CDR2 reads SQIVND (reference sequence). The CDR3 region has the DNA TGTGCCAGCGGAGGATTTGTGATTTCTGGCACAGATACGCAGTATTTT. As protein: CASGGFVISGTDTQYF.

The chain employs TRBV29-1 and TRBJ1-4, with 8 bases matching TRBD1. The CDR3 spans 13 residues. CDR1 is SQVTM and CDR2 is ANQGSEA in the germline V gene. V lost 7 bases, J lost 7 bases, and 8 bases stayed unmatched. The CDR3 loop is CSARTGISEKLFF. The CDR3 coding sequence is TGCAGCGCGAGGACAGGGATAAGTGAAAAACTGTTTTTT.

The J gene is TRBJ1-1, the V gene TRBV12-5; 7 bases agree with TRBD1. Looked up from germline, CDR1 is LGHNT and CDR2 is FRNRAP. This CDR3 has 12 amino acids. Trimming took 7 bases from V and 10 from J; bases not matched to a gene: 9. In nucleotides, the CDR3 is TGTGCTAGTGATGATATAGGGGGCAGAGCTTTCTTT. Protein: CASDDIGGRAFF. Complete variable domain (other parts from reference TRBV12-5 and TRBJ1-1): DARVTQTPRHKVTEMGQEVTMRCQPILGHNTVFWYRQTMMQGLELLAYFRNRAPLDDSGMPKDRFSAEMPDATLATLKIQPSEPRDSAVYFCASDDIGGRAFFGQGTRLTVV.